These T cell receptor beta chains were read from a single sample in a study of blood T cell repertoires in COVID-19. Measured with immunoSEQ multiplex PCR; TCRdb has only the in-frame clones, and not every one. The sample consists of roughly 68,000 clones, about 88% of them appearing once. The sample consisted of peripheral blood. The receptor source for this set is a woman between 45 and 60 years old with active COVID-19. The CDR3 runs from the conserved cysteine through the conserved F or W. A D gene is named only where the DNA matches it firmly. Clone size is given for some rows only: seen once, a few or many times, or a class if the clone is expanded.

j_call d_call cdr3_length v_call clone_size cdr3_nt cdr3_aa
TRBJ1-3 TRBD1 13 TRBV30 few TGTGCCTCGACAGGGGGCTTTAAAAACACCATATATTTT CASTGGFKNTIYF
TRBJ2-5 NA 12 TRBV12-3/TRBV12-4 NA TGTGCCAGCACCATCAAACAAGAGACCCAGTACTTC CASTIKQETQYF
TRBJ2-1 TRBD2 14 TRBV5-1 NA TGCGCCAGCAGCACCGGGACTAGCGGCAATGAGCAGTTCTTC CASSTGTSGNEQFF
TRBJ1-1 TRBD1 15 TRBV2 few TGTGCCAGCAGAGCCAGGACAGGGTTGATCACTGAAGCTTTCTTT CASRARTGLITEAFF
TRBJ2-7 TRBD1 16 TRBV4-1 NA TGCGCCAGCAGCCGACCTGAGACAGGGGGGTACTACGAGCAGTACTTC CASSRPETGGYYEQYF
TRBJ2-3 NA 15 TRBV19 NA TGTGCCAGTAGTGCCTATACAGGGTACACAGATACGCAGTATTTT CASSAYTGYTDTQYF
TRBJ1-6 NA 15 TRBV19 NA TGTGCCAGTAGTAACTCGGAGGGTTTTAATTCACCCCTCCACTTT CASSNSEGFNSPLHF
TRBJ2-2 TRBD1 17 TRBV3-1/TRBV3-2 NA TGTGCCAGCAGTCACCATTTCGACAGGGCGGCAGCCGGGGAGCTGTTTTTT CASSHHFDRAAAGELFF
TRBJ2-5 NA 14 TRBV9 NA TGTGCCAGCAGCGTAGGGCTAGCTTCGGAGACCCAGTACTTC CASSVGLASETQYF
TRBJ1-3 NA 18 TRBV7-6 NA TGTGCCAGCAGCCCCTACCCCCCAGGGGCCATCTCTGGAAACACCATATATTTT CASSPYPPGAISGNTIYF
TRBJ1-5 NA 13 TRBV30 NA TGTGCCTGGAGTACAGGTGGAAATCAGCCCCAGCATTTT CAWSTGGNQPQHF
TRBJ2-5 NA 13 TRBV12-3/TRBV12-4 NA TGTGCCAGCGGGGCCTCGTGGGGAGAGACCCAGTACTTC CASGASWGETQYF
TRBJ2-1 TRBD2 17 TRBV10-3 NA TGTGCCATCAGTGAGTGGGCGGGAGTTCAAGCAGACAATGAGCAGTTCTTC CAISEWAGVQADNEQFF
TRBJ2-2 NA 14 TRBV6-6 once TGTGCCAGCAGGCTCGAAGGGGCGGCCGGGGAGCTGTTTTTT CASRLEGAAGELFF
TRBJ2-2 TRBD2 17 TRBV11-2 NA TGTGCCAGCAGCTCGCCCCAGCGGGGGCCTAACACCGGGGAGCTGTTTTTT CASSSPQRGPNTGELFF
TRBJ2-5 TRBD1 16 TRBV19 NA TGTGCCAGTAGTATTGTTCACGGACAGGGACAAGAGACCCAGTACTTC CASSIVHGQGQETQYF
TRBJ2-7 NA 14 TRBV4-1 NA TGCGCCAGCAGCCAAACCCTAGGAAACTACGAGCAGTACTTC CASSQTLGNYEQYF
TRBJ2-3 TRBD1 17 TRBV3-1/TRBV3-2 NA TGTGCCAGCAGCAACCACCTGACAGGGGACTCCACAGATACGCAGTATTTT CASSNHLTGDSTDTQYF
TRBJ2-2 NA 15 TRBV5-1 once TGCGCCAGCAGCTTGGCCGCTGCGAGGACCGGGGAGCTGTTTTTT CASSLAAARTGELFF
TRBJ2-1 TRBD2 17 TRBV11-3 few TGTGCCAGCAGCTTAGATGCGCGTCTAGCGGGAGACGGTGAGCAGTTCTTC CASSLDARLAGDGEQFF
TRBJ1-2 NA 14 TRBV27 NA TGTGCCAGCAGTTTATTGGGAGAAAGCTATGGCTACACCTTC CASSLLGESYGYTF
TRBJ2-3 TRBD2 14 TRBV6-1 NA TGTGCCAGCAGTGAATTCGGGGGGAGGGATACGCAGTATTTT CASSEFGGRDTQYF
TRBJ2-5 TRBD2 15 TRBV25-1 NA TGTGCCAGCAGAGGGAGGGGACGCGGCGGGGAGACCCAGTACTTC CASRGRGRGGETQYF
TRBJ2-5 NA 15 TRBV25-1 NA TGTGCCAGCAGTGTAGGGGGGCAGGGAGGGGAGACCCAGTACTTC CASSVGGQGGETQYF
TRBJ1-1 NA 14 TRBV5-1 NA TGCGCCAGCAGTAAAACGGGGGGGACCCTATTAGCTTTCTTT CASSKTGGTLLAFF
TRBJ2-1 TRBD1 19 TRBV10-3 NA TGTGCCATCAGAATGTCGGGACAGGTCCCCGGGAGCTCCTACAATGAGCAGTTCTTC CAIRMSGQVPGSSYNEQFF
TRBJ1-1 NA 16 TRBV5-1 NA TGCGCCAGCAGCTTGATCTCGTGGACAGTAAACACTGAAGCTTTCTTT CASSLISWTVNTEAFF
TRBJ1-2 NA 15 TRBV27 NA TGTGCCAGCAGTGAAACAGGACTAGCTAACTATGGCTACACCTTC CASSETGLANYGYTF
TRBJ1-4 NA 16 TRBV2 NA TGTGCCAGCAGTGAATTGCCCGGGAGGATAGGGGAAAAACTGTTTTTT CASSELPGRIGEKLFF
TRBJ2-3 NA 15 TRBV5-1 NA TGCGCCAGCAGACGACAAGCGGAGAGCACAGATACGCAGTATTTT CASRRQAESTDTQYF
TRBJ2-7 TRBD2 12 TRBV30 NA TGTGCCTGGGGCGGGGGGATCTACGAGCAGTACTTC CAWGGGIYEQYF
TRBJ1-5 NA 13 TRBV10-3 NA TGTGCCATCATGGGAGGGGACAATCAGCCCCAGCATTTT CAIMGGDNQPQHF
TRBJ2-5 TRBD2 15 TRBV28 NA TGTGCCAGCCCACCGAGCGGGAGGGCCGGGGAGACCCAGTACTTC CASPPSGRAGETQYF
TRBJ1-1 TRBD1 15 TRBV13 NA TGTGCCAGCAGCCCGAGACAGGGGCGGTTCACTGAAGCTTTCTTT CASSPRQGRFTEAFF
TRBJ2-1 TRBD1 16 TRBV5-1 NA TGCGCCAGCACCCCGGACAGGCAAAATTCCTACAATGAGCAGTTCTTC CASTPDRQNSYNEQFF